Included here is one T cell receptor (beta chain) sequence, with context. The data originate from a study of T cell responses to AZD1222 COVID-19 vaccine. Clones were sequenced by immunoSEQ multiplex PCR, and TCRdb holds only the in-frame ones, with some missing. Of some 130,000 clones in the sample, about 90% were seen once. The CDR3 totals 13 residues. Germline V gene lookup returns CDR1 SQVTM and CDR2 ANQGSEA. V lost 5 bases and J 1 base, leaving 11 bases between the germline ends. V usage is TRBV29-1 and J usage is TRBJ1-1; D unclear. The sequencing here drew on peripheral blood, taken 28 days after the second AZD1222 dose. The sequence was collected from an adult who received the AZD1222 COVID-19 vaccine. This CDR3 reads CSVRPQPNTEAFF. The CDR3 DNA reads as TGCAGCGTTCGTCCACAACCGAACACTGAAGCTTTCTTT.